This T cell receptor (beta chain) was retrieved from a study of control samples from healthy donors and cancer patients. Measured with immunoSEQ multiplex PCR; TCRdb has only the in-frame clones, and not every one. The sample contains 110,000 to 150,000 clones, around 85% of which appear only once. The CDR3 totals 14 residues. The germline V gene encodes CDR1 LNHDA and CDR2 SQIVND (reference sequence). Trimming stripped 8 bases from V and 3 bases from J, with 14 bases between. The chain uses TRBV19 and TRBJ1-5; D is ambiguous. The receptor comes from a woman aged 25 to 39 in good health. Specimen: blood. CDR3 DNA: TGTGCCAGTGAAGACACCGGGTCCAATCAGCCCCAGCATTTT. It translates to CASEDTGSNQPQHF.